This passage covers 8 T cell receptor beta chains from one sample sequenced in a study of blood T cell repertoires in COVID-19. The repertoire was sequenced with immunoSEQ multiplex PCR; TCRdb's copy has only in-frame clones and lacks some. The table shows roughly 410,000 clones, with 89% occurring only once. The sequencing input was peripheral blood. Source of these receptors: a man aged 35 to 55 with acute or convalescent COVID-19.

The DNA for the CDR3 is TGTGCCAGCAGTACACCCGCTCTTACCTACGAGCAGTACTTC. This gives the protein CASSTPALTYEQYF. The chain links TRBV6-5 to TRBJ2-7; D gene uncertain. The CDR3 spans 14 residues. V gave up 5 bases and J gave up 2 bases, with 13 bases separating them. CDR1 and CDR2 from the germline V gene are MNHEY and SVGAGI.

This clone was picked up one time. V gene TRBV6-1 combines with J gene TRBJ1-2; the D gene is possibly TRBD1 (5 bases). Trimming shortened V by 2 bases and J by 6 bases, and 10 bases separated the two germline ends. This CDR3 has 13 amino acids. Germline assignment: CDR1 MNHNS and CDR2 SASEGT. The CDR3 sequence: CASSEPGGNGYTF. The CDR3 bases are TGTGCCAGCAGTGAACCGGGGGGGAATGGCTACACCTTC.

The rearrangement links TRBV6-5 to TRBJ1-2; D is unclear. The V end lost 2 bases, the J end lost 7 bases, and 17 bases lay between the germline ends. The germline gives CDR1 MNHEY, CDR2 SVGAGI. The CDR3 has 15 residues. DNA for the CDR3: TGTGCCAGCAGTTACCTTTGGGAGGGCTCAAGTGGCTACACCTTC. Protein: CASSYLWEGSSGYTF.

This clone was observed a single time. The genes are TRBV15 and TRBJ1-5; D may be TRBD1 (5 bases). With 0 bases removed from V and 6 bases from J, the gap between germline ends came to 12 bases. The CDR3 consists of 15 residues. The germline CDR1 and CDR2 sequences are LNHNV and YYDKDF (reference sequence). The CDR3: CATSRDLGQGQPQHF. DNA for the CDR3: TGTGCCACCAGCAGAGATTTGGGGCAAGGTCAGCCCCAGCATTTT.

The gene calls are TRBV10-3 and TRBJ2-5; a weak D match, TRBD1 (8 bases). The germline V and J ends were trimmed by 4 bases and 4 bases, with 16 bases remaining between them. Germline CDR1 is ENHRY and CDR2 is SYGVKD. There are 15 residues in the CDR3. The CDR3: CAISGRTGRGETQYF. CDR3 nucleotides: TGTGCCATCAGTGGGAGGACAGGGAGGGGAGAGACCCAGTACTTC.

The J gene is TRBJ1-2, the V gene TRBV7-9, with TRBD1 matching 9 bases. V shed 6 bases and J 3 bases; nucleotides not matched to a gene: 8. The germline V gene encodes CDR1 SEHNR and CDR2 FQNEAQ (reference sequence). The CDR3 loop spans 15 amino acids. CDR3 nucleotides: TGTGCCAGCAGTTTTCCGGGACAGGGTGACTATGGCTACACCTTC. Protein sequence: CASSFPGQGDYGYTF.

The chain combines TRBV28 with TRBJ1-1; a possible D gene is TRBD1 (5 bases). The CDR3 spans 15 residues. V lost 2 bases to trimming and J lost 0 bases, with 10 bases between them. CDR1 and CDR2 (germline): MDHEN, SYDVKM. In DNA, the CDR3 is TGTGCCAGCAGTTTACCGGGACTCATGAACACTGAAGCTTTCTTT. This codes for CASSLPGLMNTEAFF.

The CDR3 DNA sequence: TGCGCCAGCAGCTCGAGTGTCGGGGGGCGTAGCACAGATACGCAGTATTTT. Translating it yields CASSSSVGGRSTDTQYF. V and J are TRBV5-1 and TRBJ2-3; TRBD2 is a possible D gene (7 bases). Trimming cost V 3 bases and J 0 bases, with 17 bases left between them. There are 17 residues in the CDR3. The V gene's germline CDR1 is SGHRS and CDR2 YFSETQ.